This TCR beta chain was profiled in a study of response to subunit inactivated influenza vaccine. Study results and caveats: With each seasonal influenza vaccination, the authors suggested, few new T cells are recruited.

The V segment lost 6 bases and the J segment 2 bases; nucleotides outside the gene matches: 8. The CDR3 is made up of 16 amino acids. Germline CDR1 reads SGHTA; CDR2 reads FQGNSA. TCRdb itself ran the RT-PCR reads through MiXCR, one entry per CDR3 protein. The table has 500,000 to 600,000 distinct CDR3 sequences, roughly 12% seen once. This clonotype was observed a handful of times. The antigen is undetermined. These data were likewise used in another study, on T cells expressing NK-cell markers. That source reports: Libraries used 5'RACE template switching adding universal primer site and UMIs.

V and J are TRBV7-2 and TRBJ2-3; 10 nucleotides align to TRBD2. Source: PBMCs from blood, taken on the day of vaccination. The source of this sequence is a man aged 50-60 years who received an inactivated influenza vaccine. The CDR3 sequence: CASSTLAGADTDTQYF. The CDR3 region has the DNA TGTGCCAGCAGTACGCTAGCGGGGGCCGACACAGATACGCAGTATTTT.